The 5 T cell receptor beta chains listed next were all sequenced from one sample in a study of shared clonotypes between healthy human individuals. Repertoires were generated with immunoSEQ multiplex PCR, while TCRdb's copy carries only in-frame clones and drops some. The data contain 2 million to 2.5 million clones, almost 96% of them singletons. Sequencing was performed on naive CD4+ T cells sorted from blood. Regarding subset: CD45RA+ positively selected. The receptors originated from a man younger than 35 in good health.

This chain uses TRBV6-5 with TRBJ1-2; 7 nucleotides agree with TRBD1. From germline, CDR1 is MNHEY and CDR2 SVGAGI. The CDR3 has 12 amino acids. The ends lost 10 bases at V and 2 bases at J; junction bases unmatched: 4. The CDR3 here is CATKTGNYGYTF. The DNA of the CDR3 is TGTGCCACCAAGACAGGGAACTATGGCTACACCTTC.

CDR3 in DNA: TGTGCCAGCAGCCAATCGCGGGCAGGCAGGGAGACCCAGTACTTC. This sequence encodes CASSQSRAGRETQYF. The chain joins TRBV16 to TRBJ2-5; TRBD2 might be the D (5 bases). V lost 0 bases and J lost 5, with 13 bases in between. There are 15 residues in the CDR3. Germline values: CDR1 KGHSY, CDR2 FQNENV. The variable domain in full, completed from reference TRBV16 and TRBJ2-5, reads GEEVAQTPKHLVRGEGQKAKLYCAPIKGHSYVFWYQQVLKNEFKFLISFQNENVFDETGMPKERFSAKCLPNSPCSLEIQATKLEDSAVYFCASSQSRAGRETQYFGPGTRLLVL.

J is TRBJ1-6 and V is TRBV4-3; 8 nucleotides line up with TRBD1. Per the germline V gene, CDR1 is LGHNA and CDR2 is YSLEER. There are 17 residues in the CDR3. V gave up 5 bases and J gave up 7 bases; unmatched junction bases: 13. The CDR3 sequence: CASSFRQGTSPNSPLHF. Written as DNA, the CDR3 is TGCGCCAGCAGCTTCCGACAGGGGACCAGCCCAAATTCACCCCTCCACTTT.

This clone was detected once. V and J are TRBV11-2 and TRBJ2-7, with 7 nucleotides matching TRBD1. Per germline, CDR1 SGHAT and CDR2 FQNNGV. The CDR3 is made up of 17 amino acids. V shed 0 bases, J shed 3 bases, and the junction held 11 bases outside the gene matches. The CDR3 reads CASSLDQEGGRFYEQYF. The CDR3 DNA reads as TGTGCCAGCAGCTTAGATCAGGAAGGGGGCCGTTTCTACGAGCAGTACTTC.

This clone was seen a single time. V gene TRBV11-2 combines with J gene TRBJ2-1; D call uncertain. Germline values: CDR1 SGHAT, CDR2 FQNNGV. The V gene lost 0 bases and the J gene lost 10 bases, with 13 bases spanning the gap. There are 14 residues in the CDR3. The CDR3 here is CASSLDPIFREQFF. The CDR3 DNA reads TGTGCCAGCAGCTTAGATCCCATATTTCGAGAGCAGTTCTTC.